This TCR beta chain was recorded in a study of control samples from healthy donors and cancer patients. Generated by immunoSEQ multiplex PCR, the TCRdb table keeps only in-frame clones and is missing some. The sample lists more than 95,000 clones, 85% to 95% occurring once. The CDR3 sequence is 13 residues long. The V and J ends lost 2 bases and 4 bases respectively, with 9 bases between them. The germline gives CDR1 GTSNPN, CDR2 SVGIG (reference sequence). The sequenced material came from PBMCs. This TCR was sampled from a man of 80 years or more with head and neck cancer. The chain recombines TRBV30 with TRBJ1-5; D remains ambiguous. CDR3 sequence reads: CAWSNRANQPQHF. In nucleotides, the CDR3 is TGTGCCTGGAGTAACCGGGCTAATCAGCCCCAGCATTTT. Based on the CDR3 plus reference TRBV30 and TRBJ1-5, the full variable domain is SQTIHQWPATLVQPVGSPLSLECTVEGTSNPNLYWYRQAAGRGLQLLFYSVGIGQISSEVPQNLSASRPQDRQFILSSKKLLLSDSGFYLCAWSNRANQPQHFGDGTRLSIL.